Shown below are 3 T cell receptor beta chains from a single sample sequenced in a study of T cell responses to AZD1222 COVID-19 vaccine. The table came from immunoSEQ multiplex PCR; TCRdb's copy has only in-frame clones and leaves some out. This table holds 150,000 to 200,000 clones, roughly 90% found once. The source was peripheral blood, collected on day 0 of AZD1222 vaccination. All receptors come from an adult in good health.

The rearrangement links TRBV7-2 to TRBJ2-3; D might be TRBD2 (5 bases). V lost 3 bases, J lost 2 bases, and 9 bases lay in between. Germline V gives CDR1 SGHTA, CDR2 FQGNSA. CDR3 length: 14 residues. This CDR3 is CASSLWRVTDTQYF. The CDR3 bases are TGTGCCAGCAGCTTGTGGCGGGTCACAGATACGCAGTATTTT.

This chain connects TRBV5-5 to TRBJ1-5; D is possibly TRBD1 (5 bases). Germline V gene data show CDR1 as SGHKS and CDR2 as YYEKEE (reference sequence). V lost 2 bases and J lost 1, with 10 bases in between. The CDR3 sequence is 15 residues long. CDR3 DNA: TGTGCCAGCAGCTTACGGGAGGGGAGCAATCAGCCCCAGCATTTT. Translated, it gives CASSLREGSNQPQHF.

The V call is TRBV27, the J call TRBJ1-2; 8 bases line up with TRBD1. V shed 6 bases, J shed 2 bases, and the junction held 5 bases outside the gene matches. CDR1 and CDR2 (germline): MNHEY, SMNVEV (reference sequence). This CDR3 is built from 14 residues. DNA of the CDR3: TGTGCCAGCAGAAGACAGGGGTCGAACTATGGCTACACCTTC. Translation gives CASRRQGSNYGYTF.